This entry describes one T cell receptor (beta chain). This receptor's antigen is unknown. No much larger clone exists at a distance of one base, and base qualities are not known. Trimming removed 4 bases from V and 5 bases from J; the gene matches leave 15 bases unexplained. Counted from cysteine to phenylalanine, this CDR3 has 19 amino acids. The DNA shown is the 57-base CDR3, in frame from base 1. CDR1 and CDR2, looked up from the germline V gene, are SGDLS and YYNGEE. The data stem from a study of radiation and T cells in renal cell carcinoma (dated by TCRdb to about 2020). Broadly, across the study: A total of under 60 samples underwent TCR beta sequencing, made up of roughly 26 tumors and roughly 27 peripheral blood samples. In the 40 to 55 samples combined, roughly 4.4 million unique CDR3 nucleotide sequences were found, encoding roughly 2,500,000 unique CDR3 amino acid sequences. Overall study results and their limits: Irradiated tumors contained more dominant CDR3 motifs, and these motifs occupied a larger share of the repertoire than in control tumors. Irradiated tumors showed higher TCR clonality than controls, with the top 100 clonotypes averaging about 50% of the repertoire versus about 45% in nephrectomy-only tumors. Only small tumor regions of about 1 g were available, so intratumoral heterogeneity was not captured. The single-armed trial design could not address effects of radiation dose or scheduling on the TCR repertoire.

Following the manufacturer's recommendations, the immunoSEQ kit was used to generate TCR beta libraries from genomic DNA. Library preparation used a first multiplex PCR with proprietary primers, then a second PCR adding unique barcodes, with bead cleanups after each round. Each sample batch included a kit-provided positive control reaction and a negative control reaction. The final libraries were assessed on an Agilent 4200 TapeStation D1000 ScreenTape, pooled by volume, and quantified by qPCR. Sequencing ran on an Illumina NextSeq500 with a MidOutput 150-cycle cartridge, using 156 Read1 and 15 Index1 cycles with kit custom primers. The pooled library was loaded at roughly 0.93 pM, with a roughly 19% PhiX control spiked in. In the authors' own workflow: Vendor-processed data were analyzed in R, and a clonotype was defined as all T cells sharing the same CDR3 nucleotide sequence. In the clone abundance analyses, frequencies in each sample were normalized to that sample's 10,000 most abundant clones. Before analysis, public T cell clones were removed, and these numbered fewer than five per sample on average. ImmunoMap was used for dominant motif analysis with the PAM10 matrix, a gap penalty of 30, and a homology threshold of 0.3, and any motif reaching a cumulative frequency of at least 0.01 was considered dominant. TCRdb retrieved this table from immuneACCESS and kept in-frame rearrangements only. Not all clones are present; in checked studies, unresolved V genes account for under half, and no reason is known for the remainder. The D gene and trimming were derived from the DNA, and the V and J assignments and clone size from that table. The sample table shows approximately 3,700 clones, and 76% are seen once. In total, the top ten clones hold roughly 7.7% of the sample.

Reading the label with the study, this specimen's time point is: tumor resected at nephrectomy. The treatment or condition label on this specimen signifies: treatment-naive control, cytoreductive nephrectomy. Control tumors were obtained from treatment-naive renal cell carcinoma patients in whom cytoreductive nephrectomy was performed without prior radiation. Every patient had renal cell carcinoma of clear cell pathology. Control tumors used for TCR sequencing came from a handful of females and 10 or so males, resected 2011 to 2014, with median age around 62 years (range about 35 to 85). Tumor processing involved mechanical dissociation, digestion with collagenase/hyaluronidase at 37 degrees C, handling in gentleMACS C tubes, and storage in liquid nitrogen. Genomic DNA for TCR sequencing was prepared using the QIAamp DNA Blood Mini Kit (Qiagen). The analyses included just those samples that passed every quality control check.

The receptor was derived from a man aged 50-59 years with renal cell carcinoma. Recombination connected TRBV9 to TRBJ2-1, with 13 bases aligning to TRBD2. This specimen was tumor tissue, taken from a patient whose treatment was nephrectomy without radiotherapy. Read as DNA, the sequence is TGTGCCAGCAGCCCAGGAAGGTATGGGACTAGCGGGATGCACAATGAGCAGTTCTTC. Its translation reads: CASSPGRYGTSGMHNEQFF.